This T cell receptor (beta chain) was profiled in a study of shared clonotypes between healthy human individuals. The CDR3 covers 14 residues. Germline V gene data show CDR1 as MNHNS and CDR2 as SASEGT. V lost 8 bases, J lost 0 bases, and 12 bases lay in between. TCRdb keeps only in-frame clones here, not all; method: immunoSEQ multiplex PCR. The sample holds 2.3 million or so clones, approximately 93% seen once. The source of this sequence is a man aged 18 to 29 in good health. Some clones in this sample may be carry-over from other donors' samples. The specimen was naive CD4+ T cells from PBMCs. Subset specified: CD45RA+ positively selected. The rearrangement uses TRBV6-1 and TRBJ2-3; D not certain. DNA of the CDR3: TGTGCCAGCGGACGGGCAGGTAGCACAGATACGCAGTATTTT. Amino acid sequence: CASGRAGSTDTQYF.